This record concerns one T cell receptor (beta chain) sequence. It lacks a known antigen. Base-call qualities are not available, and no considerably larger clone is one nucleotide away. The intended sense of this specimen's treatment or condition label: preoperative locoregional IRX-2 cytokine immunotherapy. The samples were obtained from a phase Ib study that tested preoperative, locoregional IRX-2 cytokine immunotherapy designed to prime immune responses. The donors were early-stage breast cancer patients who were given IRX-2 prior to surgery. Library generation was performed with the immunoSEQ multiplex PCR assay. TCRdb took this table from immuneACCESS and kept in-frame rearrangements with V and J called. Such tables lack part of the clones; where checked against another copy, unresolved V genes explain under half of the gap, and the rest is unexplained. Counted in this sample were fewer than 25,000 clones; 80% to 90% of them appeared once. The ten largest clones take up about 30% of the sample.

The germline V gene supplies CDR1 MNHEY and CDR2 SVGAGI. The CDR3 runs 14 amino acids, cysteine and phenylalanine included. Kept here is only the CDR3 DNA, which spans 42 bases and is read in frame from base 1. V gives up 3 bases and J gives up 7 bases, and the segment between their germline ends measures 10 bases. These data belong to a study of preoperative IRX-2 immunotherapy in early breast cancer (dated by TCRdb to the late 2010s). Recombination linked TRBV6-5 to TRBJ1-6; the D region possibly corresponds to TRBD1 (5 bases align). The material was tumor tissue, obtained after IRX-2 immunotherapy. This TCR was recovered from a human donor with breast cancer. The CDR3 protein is CASSYRGKNSPLHF. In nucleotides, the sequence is TGTGCCAGCAGTTATAGGGGCAAAAATTCACCCCTCCACTTT.